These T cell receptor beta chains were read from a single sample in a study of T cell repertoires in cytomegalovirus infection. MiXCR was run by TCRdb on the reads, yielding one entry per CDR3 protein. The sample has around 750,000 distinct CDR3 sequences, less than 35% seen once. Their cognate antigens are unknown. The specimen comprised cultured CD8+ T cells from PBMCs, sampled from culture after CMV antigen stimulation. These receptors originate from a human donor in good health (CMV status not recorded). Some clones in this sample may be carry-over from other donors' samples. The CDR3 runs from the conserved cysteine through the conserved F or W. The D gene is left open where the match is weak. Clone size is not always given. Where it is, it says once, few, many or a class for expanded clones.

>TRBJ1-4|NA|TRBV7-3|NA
CASTPTWGGGNEKLFF
TGTGCCAGCACCCCGACCTGGGGGGGAGGCAATGAAAAACTGTTTTTT
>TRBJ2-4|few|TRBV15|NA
CATDGDKNIQYF
TGTGCCACCGACGGGGACAAAAACATTCAGTACTTC
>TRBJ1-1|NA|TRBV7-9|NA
CASSPPRGGRTEAFF
TGTGCCAGCAGCCCGCCCCGGGGGGGCAGAACTGAAGCTTTCTTT
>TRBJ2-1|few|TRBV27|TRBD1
CASKGQGSYNEQFF
TGTGCCAGCAAGGGACAGGGGTCCTACAATGAGCAGTTCTTC
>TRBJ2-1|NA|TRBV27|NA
CASSLSGPGEQFF
TGTGCCAGCAGTTTATCCGGACCTGGTGAGCAGTTCTTC
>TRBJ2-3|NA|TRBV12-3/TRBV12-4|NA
CASSFTVSQGRMTDTQYF
TGTGCCAGCAGCTTTACTGTTTCGCAGGGGCGGATGACAGATACGCAGTATTTT
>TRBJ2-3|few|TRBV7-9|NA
CASGRAQLTDTQYF
TGTGCCAGCGGCAGGGCCCAACTCACAGATACGCAGTATTTT
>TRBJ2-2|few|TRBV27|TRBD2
CASSLFLAGGRTGELFF
TGTGCCAGCAGTTTATTCCTAGCGGGGGGGCGGACCGGGGAGCTGTTTTTT
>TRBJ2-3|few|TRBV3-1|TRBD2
CASSQAGGASDTQYF
TGTGCCAGCAGCCAAGCCGGGGGGGCGTCTGATACGCAGTATTTT
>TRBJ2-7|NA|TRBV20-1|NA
CSAELSYEQYF
TGCAGTGCTGAGCTGTCCTACGAGCAGTACTTC
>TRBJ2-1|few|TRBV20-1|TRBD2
CSGLAGGYNEQFF
TGCAGTGGGTTAGCGGGGGGCTACAATGAGCAGTTCTTC
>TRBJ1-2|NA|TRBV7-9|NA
CVSGSGTGRHTNYGYTF
TGTGTCAGCGGCTCCGGAACAGGCAGACATACTAACTATGGCTACACCTTC
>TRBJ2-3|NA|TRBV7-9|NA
CASSSRDIQSTDTQYF
TGTGCCAGCAGTTCCCGGGACATCCAGAGCACAGATACGCAGTATTTT
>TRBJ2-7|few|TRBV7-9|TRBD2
CASSLKTSGGKYEQYF
TGTGCCAGCAGCTTAAAGACTAGCGGGGGGAAGTACGAGCAGTACTTC
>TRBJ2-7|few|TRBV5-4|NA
CASSLEGQTSFYEQYF
TGTGCCAGCAGCTTGGAAGGTCAGACTTCGTTCTACGAGCAGTACTTC
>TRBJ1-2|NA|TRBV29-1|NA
CSVDRLRYFNYGYTF
TGCAGCGTTGATAGATTACGATACTTTAACTATGGCTACACCTTC
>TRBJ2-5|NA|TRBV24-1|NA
CATSWSGETQYF
TGTGCCACCAGTTGGTCAGGGGAGACCCAGTACTTC
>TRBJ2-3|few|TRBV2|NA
CASSEPGENTQYF
TGTGCCAGCAGTGAACCAGGGGAGAATACGCAGTATTTT